The subject of this entry is one TCR beta chain. Its cognate antigen is unknown. The length of the CDR3 is 17 residues. The germline V gene encodes CDR1 MNHEY and CDR2 SMNVEV (reference sequence). Trimming took 6 bases from V and 4 from J; bases not matched to a gene: 18. Method: immunoSEQ multiplex PCR; TCRdb's copy keeps in-frame clones and lacks some. The repertoire holds tens of thousands of clones, about 85% seen once, with 2.5% in the top ten. The data were taken from a study of T cells in localized non-small cell lung cancer. Whole-study findings and limits: Turning up in adjacent lung were a median approximately 58 of the top 100 tumor clones. Among the tissues sampled, uninvolved adjacent lung had the highest T cell clonality, above tumor. Only one tumor region was sequenced, so heterogeneity remains possible.

The gene calls are TRBV27 and TRBJ2-7; 7 bases align to TRBD1. Source: PBMCs, taken before any cancer treatment. The receptor was isolated from a man aged 40 to 75 with stage II lung adenocarcinoma. The CDR3 reads CASSSSRGPGLTYEQYF. Written as DNA, the CDR3 is TGTGCCAGCAGCTCCTCTAGGGGGCCAGGCCTTACTTACGAGCAGTACTTC.